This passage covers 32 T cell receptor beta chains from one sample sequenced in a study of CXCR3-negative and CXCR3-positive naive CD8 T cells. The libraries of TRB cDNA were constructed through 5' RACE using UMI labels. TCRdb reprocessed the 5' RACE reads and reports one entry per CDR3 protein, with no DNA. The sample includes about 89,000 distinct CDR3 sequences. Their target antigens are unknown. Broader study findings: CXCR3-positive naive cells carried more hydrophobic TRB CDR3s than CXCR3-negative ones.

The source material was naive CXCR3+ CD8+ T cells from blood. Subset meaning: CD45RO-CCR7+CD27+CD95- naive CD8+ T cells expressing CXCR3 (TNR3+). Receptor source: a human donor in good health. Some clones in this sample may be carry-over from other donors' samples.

The chain's CDR3 is CASSRPAETTDTQYF. This chain uses TRBV5-1 with TRBJ2-3; TCRdb proposes TRBD2, but this gene call is untestable without DNA. Germline CDR1 SGHRS, CDR2 YFSETQ. The CDR3 is 15 residues long.

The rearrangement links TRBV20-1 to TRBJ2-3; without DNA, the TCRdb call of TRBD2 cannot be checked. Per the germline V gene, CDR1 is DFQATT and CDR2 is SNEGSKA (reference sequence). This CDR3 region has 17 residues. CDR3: CSARDLFGADLTDTQYF.

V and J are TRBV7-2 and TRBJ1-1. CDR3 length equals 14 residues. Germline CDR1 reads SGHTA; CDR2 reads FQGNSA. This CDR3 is CASSLALGSTEAFF.

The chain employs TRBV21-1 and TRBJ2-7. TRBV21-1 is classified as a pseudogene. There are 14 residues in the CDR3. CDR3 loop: CASSRHGRTYEQYF.

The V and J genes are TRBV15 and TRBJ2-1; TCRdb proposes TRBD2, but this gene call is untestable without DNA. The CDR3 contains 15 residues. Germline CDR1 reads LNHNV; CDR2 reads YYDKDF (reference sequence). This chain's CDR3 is CATSRGGGRDGEQFF.

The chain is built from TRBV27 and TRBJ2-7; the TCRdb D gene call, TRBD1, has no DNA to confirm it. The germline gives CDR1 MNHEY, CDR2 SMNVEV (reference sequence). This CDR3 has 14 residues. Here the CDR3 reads CASSWTGGSYEQYF.

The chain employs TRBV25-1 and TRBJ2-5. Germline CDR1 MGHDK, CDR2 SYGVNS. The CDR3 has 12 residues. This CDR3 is CASRDQQETQYF.

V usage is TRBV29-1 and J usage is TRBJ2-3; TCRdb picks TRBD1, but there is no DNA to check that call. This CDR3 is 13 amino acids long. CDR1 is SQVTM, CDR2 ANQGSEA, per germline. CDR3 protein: CSVVGTYTDTQYF.

The CDR3 is CSVGLGGEQYF. The rearrangement uses TRBV29-1 and TRBJ2-7; without DNA, the TCRdb call of TRBD1 cannot be checked. The germline gives CDR1 SQVTM, CDR2 ANQGSEA. This CDR3 has 11 residues.

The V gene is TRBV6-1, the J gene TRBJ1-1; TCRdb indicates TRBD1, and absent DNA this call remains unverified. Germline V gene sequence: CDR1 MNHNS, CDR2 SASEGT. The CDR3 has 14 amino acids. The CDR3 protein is CASRTRTGNTEAFF.

The CDR3 reads CASSPGTGETYNEQFF. This chain uses TRBV7-9 with TRBJ2-1; lacking DNA, the TRBD1 call made by TCRdb goes unchecked. CDR1 is SEHNR and CDR2 is FQNEAQ in the germline V gene (reference sequence). The CDR3 runs 16 residues.

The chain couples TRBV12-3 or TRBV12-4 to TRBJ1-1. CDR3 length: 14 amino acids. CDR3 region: CASSIGVYNTEAFF.

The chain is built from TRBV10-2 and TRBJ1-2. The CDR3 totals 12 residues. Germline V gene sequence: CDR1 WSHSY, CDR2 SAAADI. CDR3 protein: CASKVAAYGYTF.

CDR3: CASSPDGQGNYGYTF. The chain uses TRBV13 and TRBJ1-2; checking the TCRdb D call of TRBD1 is not possible without DNA. CDR1 and CDR2 from the germline V gene are PRHDT and FYEKMQ (reference sequence). The CDR3 contains 15 residues.

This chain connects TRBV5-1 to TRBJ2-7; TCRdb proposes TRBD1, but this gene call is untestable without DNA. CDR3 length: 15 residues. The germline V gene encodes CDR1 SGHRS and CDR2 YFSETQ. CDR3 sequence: CASSWTGTQSYELYF.

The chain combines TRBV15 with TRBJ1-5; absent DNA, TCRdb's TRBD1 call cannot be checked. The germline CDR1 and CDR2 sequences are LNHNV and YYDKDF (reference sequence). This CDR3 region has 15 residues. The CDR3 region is CATSRERGNNQPQHF.

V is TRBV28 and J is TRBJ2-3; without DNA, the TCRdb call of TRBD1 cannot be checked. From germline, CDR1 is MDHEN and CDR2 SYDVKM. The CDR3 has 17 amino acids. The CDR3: CASSSSPSYPPLDTQYF.

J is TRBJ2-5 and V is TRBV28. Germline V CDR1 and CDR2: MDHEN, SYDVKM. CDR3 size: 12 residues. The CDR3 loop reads CASRRSSETQYF.

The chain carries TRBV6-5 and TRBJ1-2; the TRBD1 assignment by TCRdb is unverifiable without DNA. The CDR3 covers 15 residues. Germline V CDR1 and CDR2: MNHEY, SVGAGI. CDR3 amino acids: CASSSGPAPKNGYTF.

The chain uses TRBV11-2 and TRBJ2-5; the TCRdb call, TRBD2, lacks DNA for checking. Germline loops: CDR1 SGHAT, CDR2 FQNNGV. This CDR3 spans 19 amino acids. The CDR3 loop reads CASSFPSGLALPFRETQYF.

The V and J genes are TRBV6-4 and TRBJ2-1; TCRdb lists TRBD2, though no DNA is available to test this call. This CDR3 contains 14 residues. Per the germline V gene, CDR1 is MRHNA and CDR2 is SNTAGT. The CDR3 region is CASSPSPSGHEQFF.

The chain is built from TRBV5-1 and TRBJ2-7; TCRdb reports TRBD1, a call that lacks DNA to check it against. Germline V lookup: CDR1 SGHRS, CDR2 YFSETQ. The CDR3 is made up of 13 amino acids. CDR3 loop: CASSSDSTYEQYF.

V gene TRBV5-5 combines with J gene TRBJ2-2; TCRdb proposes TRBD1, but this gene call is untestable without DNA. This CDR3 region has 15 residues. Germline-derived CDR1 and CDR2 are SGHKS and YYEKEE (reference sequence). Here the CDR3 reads CASSQGATNTGELFF.

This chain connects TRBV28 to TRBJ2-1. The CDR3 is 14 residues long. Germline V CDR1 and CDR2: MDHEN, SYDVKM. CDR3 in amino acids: CASSLGSPNNEQFF.

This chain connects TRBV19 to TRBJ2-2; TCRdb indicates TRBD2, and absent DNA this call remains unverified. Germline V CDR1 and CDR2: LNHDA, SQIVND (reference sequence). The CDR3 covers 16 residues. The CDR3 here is CASSISGGAATGELFF.

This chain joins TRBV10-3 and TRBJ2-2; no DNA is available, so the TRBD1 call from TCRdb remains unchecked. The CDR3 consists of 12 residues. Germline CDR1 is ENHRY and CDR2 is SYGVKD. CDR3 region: CAVTGGSGELFF.

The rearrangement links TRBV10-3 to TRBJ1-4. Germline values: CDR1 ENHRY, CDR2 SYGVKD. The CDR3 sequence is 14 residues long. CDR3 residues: CAISEVWKVEKLFF.

The CDR3 here is CASSPRFHEQYF. The chain recombines TRBV7-9 with TRBJ2-7. The CDR3 is made up of 12 amino acids. Germline V lookup: CDR1 SEHNR, CDR2 FQNEAQ (reference sequence). Full variable domain (outside the CDR3, taken from reference TRBV7-9 and TRBJ2-7): DTGVSQNPRHKITKRGQNVTFRCDPISEHNRLYWYRQTLGQGPEFLTYFQNEAQLEKSRLLSDRFSAERPKGSFSTLEIQRTEQGDSAMYLCASSPRFHEQYFGPGTRLTVT.

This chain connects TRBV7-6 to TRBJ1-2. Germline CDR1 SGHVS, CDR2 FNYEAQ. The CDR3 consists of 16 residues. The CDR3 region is CASSLGMSSGNYGYTF.

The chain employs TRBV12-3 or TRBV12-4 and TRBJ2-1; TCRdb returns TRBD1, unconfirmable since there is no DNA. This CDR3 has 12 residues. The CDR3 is CASSPQGGEQFF.

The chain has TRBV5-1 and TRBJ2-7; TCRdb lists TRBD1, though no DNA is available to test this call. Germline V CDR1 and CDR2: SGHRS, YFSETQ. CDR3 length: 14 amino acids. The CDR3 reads CASSFGTGVYEQYF.

CDR3 residues: CSVDANMNTEAFF. The rearrangement uses TRBV29-1 and TRBJ1-1. The CDR3 spans 13 residues. Germline-derived CDR1 and CDR2 are SQVTM and ANQGSEA.